The 5 T cell receptor beta chains reported below all come from one sample, sequenced in a study of regulatory T cells in long-lasting Graves disease. Through Arm-PCR of CDR3 regions and iRepertoire HTBI primers, TCR beta libraries were built. TCRdb fed the multiplex PCR reads into MiXCR, producing one record per CDR3 protein. This table holds a few hundred thousand distinct CDR3 sequences, approximately 12% found once. The time point here: newly diagnosed GD, antithyroid drugs for less than 3 months. TCR sequences were obtained from RNA taken from PBMCs. The same sample was also studied in work on T cells in Graves' hyperthyroidism and ophthalmopathy.

Specimen: peripheral blood mononuclear cells (PBMCs), collected at new diagnosis, from a patient treated with antithyroid drugs. The receptors derive from a woman between 18 and 30 years old with Graves disease.

At least ten counts were recorded for this clonotype. J is TRBJ1-1 and V is TRBV6-1; D might be TRBD1 (5 bases). Germline V gene lookup returns CDR1 MNHNS and CDR2 SASEGT. There are 13 residues in the CDR3. V lost 7 bases and J lost 11, with 20 bases in between. Written as DNA, the CDR3 is TGTGCCAGCACGGTCGACAGAGACGCCCGGGCTTTCTTT. Translated: CASTVDRDARAFF.

This clonotype was seen many times. V usage is TRBV5-5 and J usage is TRBJ2-7; the D call may be TRBD1 or TRBD2 (5 bases each). From germline, CDR1 is SGHKS and CDR2 YYEKEE (reference sequence). V was trimmed by 2 bases and J by 2 bases, leaving 20 bases between them. The CDR3 extends over 17 amino acids. The CDR3, as DNA: TGTGCCAGCAGCTTTTGGGACCGTAGAATCAGAGCCTACGAGCAGTACGTC. Its protein product is CASSFWDRRIRAYEQYV.

As DNA, the CDR3 is TGTGCCAGCAGTAAGGGGTCGAGCTTCCTCTACAATGAGCAGTTCTTC. Translated: CASSKGSSFLYNEQFF. V and J are TRBV6-2 or TRBV6-3 and TRBJ2-1; possibly TRBD1 for D (5 bases). Looked up from germline, CDR1 is MNHEY and CDR2 is SVGEGT. V was trimmed by 5 bases and J by 3 bases, leaving 17 bases between them. The CDR3 loop spans 16 amino acids.

This chain connects TRBV19 to TRBJ2-5; 8 bases are shared with TRBD1. This CDR3 comprises 14 residues. From germline, CDR1 is LNHDA and CDR2 SQIVND (reference sequence). V was clipped by 6 bases and J by 5 bases; unmatched bases: 8. The CDR3, as DNA: TGTGCCAGTAGCGACAGGGGCAGTCGGGAGACCCAGTACTTC. This encodes CASSDRGSRETQYF.

This clonotype was recorded only once. The J gene is TRBJ1-1, the V gene TRBV7-3; TRBD1 matches at 8 bases. V dropped 5 bases and J dropped 4; count of bases not matched to a gene: 6. This CDR3 has 14 residues. CDR1 is SGHTA, CDR2 FQGTGA, per germline. The CDR3 sequence: CASSVDRGSTEAFF. For the CDR3, the DNA is TGTGCCAGCAGCGTCGACAGGGGAAGCACTGAAGCTTTCTTT.